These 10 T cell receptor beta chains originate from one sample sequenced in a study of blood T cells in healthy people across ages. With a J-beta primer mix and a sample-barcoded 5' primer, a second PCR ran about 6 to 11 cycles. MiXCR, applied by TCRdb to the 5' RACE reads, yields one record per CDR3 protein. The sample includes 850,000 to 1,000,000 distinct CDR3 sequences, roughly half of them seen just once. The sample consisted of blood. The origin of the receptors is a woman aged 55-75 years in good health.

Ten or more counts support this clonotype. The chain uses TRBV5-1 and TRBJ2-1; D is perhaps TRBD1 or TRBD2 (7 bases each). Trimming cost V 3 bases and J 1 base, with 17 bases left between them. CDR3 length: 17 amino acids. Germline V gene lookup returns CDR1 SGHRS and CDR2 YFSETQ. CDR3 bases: TGCGCCAGCAGCTCCCCCAGCGGGACAGCTTCCTACAATGAGCAGTTCTTC. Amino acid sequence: CASSSPSGTASYNEQFF.

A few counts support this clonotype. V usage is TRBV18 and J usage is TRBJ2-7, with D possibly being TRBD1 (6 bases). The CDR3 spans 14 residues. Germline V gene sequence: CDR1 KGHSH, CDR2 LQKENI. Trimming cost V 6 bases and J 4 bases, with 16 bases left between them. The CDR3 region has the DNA TGTGCCAGCTCCCCCCCGGGACAAGATTACGAGCAGTACTTC. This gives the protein CASSPPGQDYEQYF.

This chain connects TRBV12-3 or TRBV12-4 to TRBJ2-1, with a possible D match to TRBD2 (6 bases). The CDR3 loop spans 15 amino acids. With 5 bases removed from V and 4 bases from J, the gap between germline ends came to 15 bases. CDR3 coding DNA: TGTGCCAGCAGTGCTATGGGGGACTTATACAATGAGCAGTTCTTC. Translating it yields CASSAMGDLYNEQFF.

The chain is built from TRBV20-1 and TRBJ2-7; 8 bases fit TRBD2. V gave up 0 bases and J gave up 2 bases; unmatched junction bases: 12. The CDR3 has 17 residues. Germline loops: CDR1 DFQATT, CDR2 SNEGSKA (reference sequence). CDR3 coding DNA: TGCAGTGCTAGAGATCCTGCGCCGACTAGCGAACCCTACGAGCAGTACTTC. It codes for CSARDPAPTSEPYEQYF.

CDR3 residues: CASSSETVNSPLHF. CDR3 DNA sequence: TGTGCCAGCAGCTCCGAGACAGTTAATTCACCCCTCCACTTT. The chain recombines TRBV7-9 with TRBJ1-6, with D possibly TRBD1 on 5 matching bases. The CDR3 spans 14 residues. The germline CDR1 and CDR2 sequences are SEHNR and FQNEAQ (reference sequence). Trimming shortened V by 4 bases and J by 6 bases, and 10 bases separated the two germline ends. The variable domain in full, with the rest retrieved from reference TRBV7-9 and TRBJ1-6, is DTGVSQNPRHKITKRGQNVTFRCDPISEHNRLYWYRQTLGQGPEFLTYFQNEAQLEKSRLLSDRFSAERPKGSFSTLEIQRTEQGDSAMYLCASSSETVNSPLHFGNGTRLTVT.

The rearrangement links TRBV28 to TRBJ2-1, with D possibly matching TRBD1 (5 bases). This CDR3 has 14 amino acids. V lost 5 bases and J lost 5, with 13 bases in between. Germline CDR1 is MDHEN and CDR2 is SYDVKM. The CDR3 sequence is CASSPTELDNEQFF. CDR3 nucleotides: TGTGCCAGCAGTCCGACAGAGTTGGACAATGAGCAGTTCTTC. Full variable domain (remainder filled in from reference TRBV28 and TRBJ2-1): DVKVTQSSRYLVKRTGEKVFLECVQDMDHENMFWYRQDPGLGLRLIYFSYDVKMKEKGDIPEGYSVSREKKERFSLILESASTNQTSMYLCASSPTELDNEQFFGPGTRLTVL.

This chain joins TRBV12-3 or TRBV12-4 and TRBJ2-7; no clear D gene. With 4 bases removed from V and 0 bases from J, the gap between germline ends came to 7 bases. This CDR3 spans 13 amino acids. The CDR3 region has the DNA TGTGCCAGCAGTTCCGTCCACTCCTACGAGCAGTACTTC. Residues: CASSSVHSYEQYF.

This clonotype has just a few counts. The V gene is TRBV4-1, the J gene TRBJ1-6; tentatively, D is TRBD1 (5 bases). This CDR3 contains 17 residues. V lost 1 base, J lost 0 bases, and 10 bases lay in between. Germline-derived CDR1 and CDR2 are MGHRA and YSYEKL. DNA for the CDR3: TGCGCCAGCAGCCAAGGCCGACAGAGCTCCTATAATTCACCCCTCCACTTT. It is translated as CASSQGRQSSYNSPLHF.

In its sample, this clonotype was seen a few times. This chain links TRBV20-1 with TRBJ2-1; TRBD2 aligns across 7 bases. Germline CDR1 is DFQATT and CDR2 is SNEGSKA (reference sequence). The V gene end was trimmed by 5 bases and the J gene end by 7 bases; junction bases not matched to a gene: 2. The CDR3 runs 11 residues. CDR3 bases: TGCAGTGCTGGGGGGGGGAATGAGCAGTTCTTC. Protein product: CSAGGGNEQFF.

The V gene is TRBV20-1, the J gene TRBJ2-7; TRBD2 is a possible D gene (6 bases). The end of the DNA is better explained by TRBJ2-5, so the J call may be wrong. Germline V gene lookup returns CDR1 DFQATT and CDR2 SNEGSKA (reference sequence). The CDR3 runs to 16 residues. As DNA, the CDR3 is TGCAGTGCTAGAGCCCTCGAGGCTAGCGCGAAAGAGACCCAGTACTTC. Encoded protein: CSARALEASAKETQYF.